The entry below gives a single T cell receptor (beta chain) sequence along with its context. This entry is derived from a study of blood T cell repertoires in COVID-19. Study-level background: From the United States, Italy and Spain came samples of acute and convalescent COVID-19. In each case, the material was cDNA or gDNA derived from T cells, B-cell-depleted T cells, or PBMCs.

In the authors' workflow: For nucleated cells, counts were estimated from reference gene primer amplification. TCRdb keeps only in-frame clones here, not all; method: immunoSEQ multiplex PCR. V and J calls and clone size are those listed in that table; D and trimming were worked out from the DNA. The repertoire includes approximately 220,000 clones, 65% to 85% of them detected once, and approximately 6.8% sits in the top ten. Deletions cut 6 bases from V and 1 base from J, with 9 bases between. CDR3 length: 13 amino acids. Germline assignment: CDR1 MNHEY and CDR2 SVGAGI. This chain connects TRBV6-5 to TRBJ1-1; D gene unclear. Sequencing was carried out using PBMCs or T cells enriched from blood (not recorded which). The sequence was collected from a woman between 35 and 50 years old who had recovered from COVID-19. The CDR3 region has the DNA TGTGCCAGCAGCCTTTCCAGGAACACTGAAGCTTTCTTT. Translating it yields CASSLSRNTEAFF.